Sequencing of this T cell receptor beta chain was carried out in a study of T cell responses to AZD1222 COVID-19 vaccine. Points from the study as a whole: Spike-specific TCR breadth and depth grew following two AZD1222 doses. White British people made up most donors, females outnumbered males, and clonal diversity was possibly underestimated. Regions left unmutated in variants are reportedly the target of nearly half of spike-specific TCRs. The repertoires were collected only after the peak T cell response.

The protocol was immunoSEQ multiplex PCR, while the TCRdb copy is restricted to in-frame clones and leaves out a portion. The sample lists about 180,000 clones, around 90% occurring once. With regard to this clone: The antigen is undetermined. Other DNA sequences of this sample code for an identical CDR3.

The source was peripheral blood, collected 28 days after the second AZD1222 dose. The clonotype was recovered from an adult who received the AZD1222 COVID-19 vaccine.

The DNA for the CDR3 is TGTGCCAGCAGCTTAGGGTCCACAGATACGCAGTATTTT. It translates to CASSLGSTDTQYF. This chain uses TRBV7-9 with TRBJ2-3; D is unresolved. The CDR3 loop spans 13 amino acids. V lost 1 base to trimming and J lost 2 bases, with 4 bases between them. In germline, CDR1 is SEHNR, CDR2 FQNEAQ (reference sequence).